Following are 23 T cell receptor beta chains from one sample sequenced in a study of blood T cell repertoires in COVID-19. The method was immunoSEQ multiplex PCR; TCRdb's version includes in-frame clones alone and lacks a portion of them. The data show 100,000 to 120,000 clones, roughly 87% seen once. Source material: peripheral blood. The receptors originated from a human donor in a cohort sampled during active COVID-19.

This clone showed up just a few times. V and J are TRBV29-1 and TRBJ1-2; TRBD1 matches at 8 bases. CDR1 and CDR2 (germline): SQVTM, ANQGSEA. The CDR3 totals 15 residues. Trimming at V came to 7 bases and at J to 2 bases, leaving 12 bases not matched to a gene. DNA for the CDR3: TGCAGCGCGGACAGGGACCCCCATTTGAACTATGGCTACACCTTC. It yields the protein CSADRDPHLNYGYTF.

This clone was detected once. The rearrangement joins TRBV18 to TRBJ1-4; 7 nucleotides line up with TRBD1. This CDR3 has 15 residues. CDR1 is KGHSH, CDR2 LQKENI, per germline. V shed 5 bases, J shed 6 bases, and the junction held 9 bases outside the gene matches. The CDR3 protein is CASSSSRDSYEKLFF. The CDR3 nucleotides are TGTGCCAGCTCATCGTCCCGGGACAGCTATGAAAAACTGTTTTTT.

The chain combines TRBV7-6 with TRBJ2-1, with TRBD2 matching 7 bases. The V gene's germline CDR1 is SGHVS and CDR2 FNYEAQ. V trimming: 2 bases; J trimming: 8 bases; junction bases outside the gene matches: 12. The CDR3 runs to 16 residues. This CDR3 is CASSLRGLAANHEQFF. The CDR3 DNA reads TGTGCCAGCAGCTTAAGGGGCCTAGCGGCTAACCATGAGCAGTTCTTC.

V gene TRBV29-1 combines with J gene TRBJ1-2; tentatively, D is TRBD1 (5 bases). The germline CDR1 and CDR2 sequences are SQVTM and ANQGSEA. V was trimmed by 3 bases and J by 4 bases, leaving 21 bases between them. This CDR3 is built from 16 residues. The CDR3 DNA reads as TGCAGCGTTGATCTCGGAGGGGCGGCGGCCTTCTATGGCTACACCTTC. Translation: CSVDLGGAAAFYGYTF.

The chain links TRBV7-9 to TRBJ2-3; 10 bases are shared with TRBD2. The CDR3 has 16 amino acids. The ends lost 1 base at V and 4 bases at J; junction bases unmatched: 5. Germline-derived CDR1 and CDR2 are SEHNR and FQNEAQ (reference sequence). CDR3 nucleotides: TGTGCCAGCAGCTTAGACAGCGGGAGGGCCGCAGATACGCAGTATTTT. Its protein is CASSLDSGRAADTQYF. Filled out from reference TRBV7-9 and TRBJ2-3, the complete variable domain reads DTGVSQNPRHKITKRGQNVTFRCDPISEHNRLYWYRQTLGQGPEFLTYFQNEAQLEKSRLLSDRFSAERPKGSFSTLEIQRTEQGDSAMYLCASSLDSGRAADTQYFGPGTRLTVL.

The V gene is TRBV28, the J gene TRBJ1-2, with unresolved D. V gave up 7 bases and J gave up 7 bases, with 19 bases separating them. This CDR3 is 14 amino acids long. Germline V gene sequence: CDR1 MDHEN, CDR2 SYDVKM. The CDR3 protein is CASTPGHLRGGYTF. The CDR3 DNA reads as TGTGCCAGCACCCCTGGGCATCTGCGGGGTGGCTACACCTTC.

This clone was picked up one time. V and J are TRBV4-1 and TRBJ2-5; D is possibly TRBD2 (5 bases). The germline V gene encodes CDR1 MGHRA and CDR2 YSYEKL. Trimming took 3 bases from V and 3 from J, leaving 17 bases between them. The CDR3 totals 16 residues. The CDR3 region has the DNA TGCGCCAGCAGCCAGCGAGTAAGTCGGGGTGAAGAGACCCAGTACTTC. Its translation: CASSQRVSRGEETQYF.

This sequence joins TRBV5-5 and TRBJ2-5; D not resolved. Germline-derived CDR1 and CDR2 are SGHKS and YYEKEE (reference sequence). The CDR3 covers 11 residues. The V end was cut by 4 bases, the J end by 5 bases, with 6 bases between. The CDR3 region is CASSPRETQYF. CDR3 sequence (DNA): TGTGCCAGCAGCCCTCGGGAGACCCAGTACTTC.

Remarks on this clone: Germline and junction disagree at one end, which may indicate a read error. The gene calls are TRBV30 and TRBJ1-2; 11 bases agree with TRBD1. CDR3 length: 12 amino acids. Per the germline V gene, CDR1 is GTSNPN and CDR2 is SVGIG (reference sequence). CDR3: CAWSSDRGPPHF. DNA for the CDR3: TGTGCCTGGAGTTCGGACAGGGGGCCTCCCCACTTC.

J is TRBJ1-1 and V is TRBV12-5; D may be TRBD1 (5 bases). The CDR3 loop spans 14 amino acids. Germline V gives CDR1 LGHNT, CDR2 FRNRAP. Trimming stripped 6 bases from V and 5 bases from J, with 16 bases between. The CDR3 is CASGPREGRTEAFF. CDR3 bases: TGTGCTAGTGGCCCGAGGGAGGGGCGGACTGAAGCTTTCTTT. Supplemented by reference TRBV12-5 and TRBJ1-1, the full variable domain reads DARVTQTPRHKVTEMGQEVTMRCQPILGHNTVFWYRQTMMQGLELLAYFRNRAPLDDSGMPKDRFSAEMPDATLATLKIQPSEPRDSAVYFCASGPREGRTEAFFGQGTRLTVV.

The chain joins TRBV7-3 to TRBJ2-2, with 8 bases identical to TRBD1. There are 18 residues in the CDR3. Germline loops: CDR1 SGHTA, CDR2 FQGTGA. Germline trimming cut 2 bases from V and 3 bases from J; bases unmatched to any gene: 11. CDR3 region: CASSLGDPGQDYTGELFF. CDR3 nucleotide sequence: TGTGCCAGCAGCTTAGGAGATCCGGGACAGGACTACACCGGGGAGCTGTTTTTT.

The gene calls are TRBV9 and TRBJ2-2; perhaps TRBD1 as D (6 bases). Per the germline V gene, CDR1 is SGDLS and CDR2 is YYNGEE. The germline V and J ends were trimmed by 1 base and 4 bases, with 14 bases remaining between them. The CDR3 covers 16 residues. The CDR3: CASSVNTGLLTGELFF. CDR3 sequence (DNA): TGTGCCAGCAGCGTAAACACAGGGTTACTCACCGGGGAGCTGTTTTTT.

V is TRBV5-4 and J is TRBJ1-1; D is unclear. The length of the CDR3 is 15 residues. The V and J ends lost 0 bases and 0 bases respectively, with 9 bases between them. Germline V gene data show CDR1 as SGHNT and CDR2 as YYREEE (reference sequence). The CDR3, as DNA: TGTGCCAGCAGCTTGGCCCGGACTATGAACACTGAAGCTTTCTTT. This translates into CASSLARTMNTEAFF.

The chain couples TRBV15 to TRBJ1-2; 9 bases match TRBD1. Looked up from germline, CDR1 is LNHNV and CDR2 is YYDKDF (reference sequence). The CDR3 is 15 residues long. J lost 8 bases, V lost 6 bases, and 13 bases had no gene match. CDR3 amino acids: CATSDRDRDLRGYTF. The CDR3 DNA reads as TGTGCCACCAGTGACCGGGACAGGGACTTGCGCGGCTACACCTTC.

V gene TRBV30 combines with J gene TRBJ2-5; 9 bases match TRBD1. V shed 2 bases, J shed 3 bases, and the junction held 4 bases outside the gene matches. Germline values: CDR1 GTSNPN, CDR2 SVGIG (reference sequence). This CDR3 is built from 14 residues. CDR3 nucleotides: TGTGCCTGGAGTAATGGACAGGGGAAAGAGACCCAGTACTTC. Translating it yields CAWSNGQGKETQYF.

This rearrangement joins TRBV4-2 to TRBJ1-2; 9 bases agree with TRBD1. Germline V lookup: CDR1 LGHNA, CDR2 YNFKEQ. The CDR3 is made up of 16 amino acids. V gave up 0 bases and J gave up 4 bases; unmatched junction bases: 6. This CDR3 reads CASSQEPAGQGYGYTF. CDR3 nucleotides: TGTGCCAGCAGCCAAGAACCGGCGGGACAGGGCTATGGCTACACCTTC.

In this sample, this clone turned up a few times. The V call is TRBV10-3, the J call TRBJ2-7; TRBD2 might be the D (6 bases). The CDR3 sequence is 12 residues long. The germline V gene encodes CDR1 ENHRY and CDR2 SYGVKD. V gave up 6 bases and J gave up 2 bases, with 8 bases separating them. CDR3 region: CAIRGGTYEQYF. In DNA form, the CDR3 reads TGTGCCATCAGGGGAGGCACCTACGAGCAGTACTTC.

Only a few counts were recorded for this clone. The V gene is TRBV7-9, the J gene TRBJ1-5, with no clear D. V was pared by 4 bases and J by 5 bases, with 12 bases between. Per germline, CDR1 SEHNR and CDR2 FQNEAQ (reference sequence). The CDR3 is 14 amino acids. This chain's CDR3 is CASSYSYAHQPQHF. The CDR3 DNA follows: TGTGCCAGCAGCTATTCCTACGCTCATCAGCCCCAGCATTTT.

V gene TRBV5-5 combines with J gene TRBJ1-5; D might be TRBD1 (5 bases). Per germline, CDR1 SGHKS and CDR2 YYEKEE (reference sequence). This CDR3 is 15 amino acids long. V was trimmed by 4 bases and J by 5 bases, leaving 16 bases between them. CDR3 protein: CASSPRPGGDQPQHF. CDR3 bases: TGTGCCAGCAGCCCCCGTCCCGGGGGGGATCAGCCCCAGCATTTT.

The chain links TRBV4-3 to TRBJ1-5, with D uncertain. This CDR3 is built from 13 residues. Trimming shortened V by 3 bases and J by 7 bases, and 10 bases separated the two germline ends. From germline, CDR1 is LGHNA and CDR2 YSLEER. CDR3 in amino acids: CASSQRGDQPQHF. CDR3 DNA sequence: TGCGCCAGCAGCCAGCGGGGAGACCAGCCCCAGCATTTT.

This clone was counted only a few times. The J gene is TRBJ2-1, the V gene TRBV7-9, with 12 bases identical to TRBD1. Germline CDR1 reads SEHNR; CDR2 reads FQNEAQ (reference sequence). The CDR3 is made up of 16 amino acids. The trim removed 3 bases at V and 9 bases at J, leaving 9 bases unmatched. CDR3 in DNA: TGTGCCAGCAGCTTGCGTGGGACAGGGGGCTTGGGTGAGCAGTTCTTC. This codes for CASSLRGTGGLGEQFF. The full variable domain, rest sourced from reference TRBV7-9 and TRBJ2-1, is DTGVSQNPRHKITKRGQNVTFRCDPISEHNRLYWYRQTLGQGPEFLTYFQNEAQLEKSRLLSDRFSAERPKGSFSTLEIQRTEQGDSAMYLCASSLRGTGGLGEQFFGPGTRLTVL.

CDR3 coding DNA: TGTGCCAGCAGCTTGGGTAGTAACTATGGCTACACCTTC. Protein sequence: CASSLGSNYGYTF. The V call is TRBV5-5, the J call TRBJ1-2; D unresolved. The V end was cut by 0 bases, the J end by 1 base, with 4 bases between. There are 13 residues in the CDR3. Germline-derived CDR1 and CDR2 are SGHKS and YYEKEE (reference sequence). The full variable domain, completed using reference TRBV5-5 and TRBJ1-2, is DAGVTQSPTHLIKTRGQQVTLRCSPISGHKSVSWYQQVLGQGPQFIFQYYEKEERGRGNFPDRFSARQFPNYSSELNVNALLLGDSALYLCASSLGSNYGYTFGSGTRLTVV.

In its sample, this clone was seen a few times. The chain is built from TRBV2 and TRBJ1-5; D remains unclear. Germline CDR1 reads SNHLY; CDR2 reads FYNNEI. The V gene lost 4 bases and the J gene lost 6 bases, with 7 bases spanning the gap. This CDR3 has 12 residues. CDR3 sequence (DNA): TGTGCCAGCAGTGTGGGCATTCAGCCCCAGCATTTT. Amino acid sequence: CASSVGIQPQHF.